This TCR beta chain stems from a study of blood T cell repertoires in COVID-19. Assay used: immunoSEQ multiplex PCR; TCRdb lists only in-frame clones, some missing. Among roughly 260,000 clones listed, 70% to 90% were seen once. This CDR3 spans 14 amino acids. Losses at the gene ends were 4 bases for V and 6 bases for J; bases not matched to a gene: 3. The germline CDR1 and CDR2 sequences are SNHLY and FYNNEI. Sample: peripheral blood. The receptor was derived from a woman in her thirties or forties who had recovered from COVID-19. J is TRBJ1-2 and V is TRBV2; 12 bases are a match to TRBD1. DNA of the CDR3: TGTGCCAGCAGTGTGGGACAGGGGGCGAATGGCTACACCTTC. Translating gives CASSVGQGANGYTF.